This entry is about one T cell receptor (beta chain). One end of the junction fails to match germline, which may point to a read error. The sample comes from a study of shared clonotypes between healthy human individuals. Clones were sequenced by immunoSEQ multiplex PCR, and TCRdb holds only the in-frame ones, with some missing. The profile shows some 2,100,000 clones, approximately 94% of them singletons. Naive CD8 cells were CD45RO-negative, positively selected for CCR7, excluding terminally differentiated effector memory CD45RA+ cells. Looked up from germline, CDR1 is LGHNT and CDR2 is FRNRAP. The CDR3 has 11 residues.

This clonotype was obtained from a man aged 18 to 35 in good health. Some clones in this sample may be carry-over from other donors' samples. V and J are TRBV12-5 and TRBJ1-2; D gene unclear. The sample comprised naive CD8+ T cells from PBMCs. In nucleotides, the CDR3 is TGTGCTAGTGGTTTGGTATTGACAAACTCCTTC. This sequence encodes CASGLVLTNSF.